This T cell receptor beta chain was identified during a study of naive and memory T cell subsets. An equimolar mix of two oligonucleotides served as the beta constant-region primer for TRBC1 and TRBC2. From the UMI-ligation and nested PCR reads, TCRdb called clonotypes with MiXCR, one entry per CDR3 protein. The sample records 100,000 or so distinct CDR3 sequences, 7% to 8% being singletons. Trimming left V 8 bases short and J 5 bases short, with 27 bases between. The germline gives CDR1 SNHLY, CDR2 FYNNEI. This CDR3 is built from 17 residues. The chain has TRBV2 and TRBJ2-5; TRBD2 might be the D (8 bases). The specimen was central memory CD4+ T cells from blood. The TCR originated in a human donor in good health. The CDR3 sequence is CASASSVGRGRRETQYF. As DNA, the CDR3 is TGTGCCAGCGCCTCGTCGGTCGGGAGGGGGCGCCGGGAGACCCAGTACTTC.